This T cell receptor beta chain stems from a study of graft-versus-host responses after intestinal transplantation. Across the study: Each of the recipients got a multivisceral, liver-intestinal, or isolated intestinal transplant. Tacrolimus plus steroids were given to all recipients for approximately 3 years, preceded by anti-thymocyte globulin induction.

Profiling relied on immunoSEQ multiplex PCR, and the TCRdb table lists in-frame clones only, not all of them. The profile shows approximately 110,000 clones, more than 85% of them singletons. Study-wide results and limits: In recipient marrow, GvH clones were found, and some appeared first in ileum or blood.

A remark on this clone: The antigen is undetermined.

The sequences come from unstimulated CD8+ T cells sorted from spleen or lymph node cells, collected before transplant. This clonotype originated in a human donor who was the organ donor for an intestinal transplant.

CDR3: CASSTFSGLADTDTQYF. The CDR3 DNA follows: TGTGCCAGCAGCACCTTTTCGGGACTAGCGGACACAGATACGCAGTATTTT. The gene calls are TRBV2 and TRBJ2-3; 11 positions agree with TRBD2. J gave up 2 bases and V 6 bases, and 10 bases lay outside the gene matches. The CDR3 length is 17 residues. CDR1 SNHLY and CDR2 FYNNEI come from the germline V gene.